This note documents a single T cell receptor (beta chain) sequence. Its target is not known. This sample is part of a study of Ad26.COV2.S vaccination and SARS-CoV-2 variants. The treatment here: roughly 20 received Ad26.COV2.S at low or high dose, single or two shots; 5 received placebo; per-sample allocation not given. Sample collection was performed on day 63 after the first vaccine or placebo injection. An Ad26 vector that expressed Wuhan-strain SARS-CoV-2 spike constituted the vaccine. Study findings and constraints: Researchers reported similar non-spike TCR breadth in vaccine and placebo recipients.

The CDR3 length is 13 residues. The V gene lost 1 base and the J gene lost 11 bases, with 14 bases spanning the gap. The germline V gene has CDR1 SNHLY and CDR2 FYNNEI. The protocol was immunoSEQ multiplex PCR, while the TCRdb copy is restricted to in-frame clones and leaves out a portion. There are a few hundred thousand clones in the sample; around nine tenths occur only once, and roughly 3% lies in the top ten. The rearrangement uses TRBV2 and TRBJ1-1; D ambiguous. The receptor was isolated from a person aged 18-60 years who received the Ad26.COV2.S COVID-19 vaccine or a placebo. This material consisted of peripheral blood, taken in a trial of Ad26.COV2.S vaccine versus placebo. DNA of the CDR3: TGTGCCAGCAGTGAAGGTGAAAGGGTCGACGCTTTCTTT. This sequence encodes CASSEGERVDAFF.